This TCR beta chain was observed in a study of OX40 agonist ivuxolimab in advanced cancers. Study overall: At about 81% male, the cohort had a mean age of 60 years, ranging from roughly 20 to 80. Allowance was made for prior anti-PD-1, anti-PD-L1 or anti-CTLA-4 therapy, and 40% had some.

The length of the CDR3 is 16 residues. V shed 5 bases, J shed 8 bases, and the junction held 10 bases outside the gene matches. The V gene's germline CDR1 is SGHTA and CDR2 FQGNSA. Generated by immunoSEQ multiplex PCR, the TCRdb table keeps only in-frame clones and is missing some. The sample lists roughly 93,000 clones, less than 85% occurring once. As regards this clone: The antigen is not known.

Study-wide results and limits: Among the least clonally expanded were partial responders at 0.1-3.0 mg/kg.

Sequenced material: CD4+ or CD8+ T cells sorted from blood, taken in a trial of the OX40 agonist ivuxolimab. The receptor comes from an adult with an advanced solid tumor such as melanoma, head and neck, liver or kidney cancer. The chain employs TRBV7-2 and TRBJ1-4; 11 nucleotides align to TRBD1. The CDR3 region has the DNA TGTGCCAGCAGCCCTGGGACAGGGGGTTTTTCCGAAAAACTGTTTTTT. Translating gives CASSPGTGGFSEKLFF. The full variable domain, completed using reference TRBV7-2 and TRBJ1-4, is GAGVSQSPSNKVTEKGKDVELRCDPISGHTALYWYRQSLGQGLEFLIYFQGNSAPDKSGLPSDRFSAERTGGSVSTLTIQRTQQEDSAVYLCASSPGTGGFSEKLFFGSGTQLSVL.